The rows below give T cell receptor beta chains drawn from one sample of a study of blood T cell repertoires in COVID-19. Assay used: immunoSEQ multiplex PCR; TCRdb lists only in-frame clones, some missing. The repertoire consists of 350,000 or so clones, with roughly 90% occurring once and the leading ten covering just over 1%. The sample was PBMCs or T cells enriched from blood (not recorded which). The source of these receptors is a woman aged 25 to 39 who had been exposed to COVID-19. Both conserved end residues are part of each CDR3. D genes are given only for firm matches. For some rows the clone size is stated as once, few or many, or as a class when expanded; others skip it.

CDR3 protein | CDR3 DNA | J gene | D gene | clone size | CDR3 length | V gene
CASSLFGQQTNYGYTF | TGTGCCAGCAGCTTATTCGGACAGCAGACAAACTATGGCTACACCTTC | TRBJ1-2 | - | - | 16 | TRBV7-9
CASRGRGSVSGANVLTF | TGTGCCAGCAGGGGCAGGGGAAGCGTCTCTGGGGCCAACGTCCTGACTTTC | TRBJ2-6 | - | - | 17 | TRBV2
CAAGRATNEKLFF | TGTGCCGCAGGGAGGGCAACTAATGAAAAACTGTTTTTT | TRBJ1-4 | - | - | 13 | TRBV10-3
CSARFSGWTYGYTF | TGCAGCGCCAGGTTCTCAGGGTGGACCTATGGCTACACCTTC | TRBJ1-2 | - | - | 14 | TRBV29-1
CATRTSGSSYEQYF | TGTGCCACCCGGACTAGCGGGAGCTCCTACGAGCAGTACTTC | TRBJ2-7 | TRBD2 | - | 14 | TRBV6-5
CASGSGEKLFF | TGTGCCAGTGGTTCAGGGGAAAAACTGTTTTTT | TRBJ1-4 | - | - | 11 | TRBV19
CAIGGLAGGSRNNEQFF | TGTGCCATCGGGGGACTAGCGGGAGGATCTAGGAACAATGAGCAGTTCTTC | TRBJ2-1 | TRBD2 | - | 17 | TRBV10-3
CASSRSGLAMNEQYF | TGTGCCAGCAGTCGCTCGGGACTAGCGATGAACGAGCAGTACTTC | TRBJ2-7 | TRBD2 | - | 15 | TRBV7-6
CASSPRTGANTEAFF | TGTGCCAGCAGCCCCCGGACAGGGGCGAACACTGAAGCTTTCTTT | TRBJ1-1 | TRBD1 | - | 15 | TRBV27
CASSTFATRGANSPLHF | TGTGCCAGCAGCACCTTCGCCACGCGGGGGGCTAATTCACCCCTCCACTTT | TRBJ1-6 | - | - | 17 | TRBV9
CASSQDRYEQYF | TGTGCCAGCAGCCAAGATCGGTACGAGCAGTACTTC | TRBJ2-7 | - | - | 12 | TRBV3-1/TRBV3-2
CASRSGTRGEYEQYF | TGCGCCAGCAGATCCGGGACACGAGGGGAATACGAGCAGTACTTC | TRBJ2-7 | - | - | 15 | TRBV5-1
CATSRVDWGVTGRNTEAFF | TGTGCCACCAGCAGAGTTGATTGGGGGGTGACAGGGAGGAACACTGAAGCTTTCTTT | TRBJ1-1 | TRBD1 | - | 19 | TRBV15
CASSPPGSTDTQYF | TGTGCCAGCTCACCGCCAGGTAGCACAGATACGCAGTATTTT | TRBJ2-3 | - | - | 14 | TRBV18
CASSLVVRGRGTGELFF | TGCGCCAGCAGCTTGGTGGTTCGGGGGAGAGGCACCGGGGAGCTGTTTTTT | TRBJ2-2 | - | - | 17 | TRBV5-1
CASSGTGTSSTDTQYF | TGTGCCAGCAGCGGAACCGGGACTAGTAGCACAGATACGCAGTATTTT | TRBJ2-3 | TRBD2 | - | 16 | TRBV9
CASSQVRWGDRGHEQYF | TGTGCCAGCAGCCAAGTCCGGTGGGGGGACAGGGGCCACGAGCAGTACTTC | TRBJ2-7 | TRBD1 | - | 17 | TRBV14
CASLDYRGNQPQHF | TGTGCCAGCCTTGACTACAGGGGTAATCAGCCCCAGCATTTT | TRBJ1-5 | TRBD1 | - | 14 | TRBV19
CASRSGQGVEAFF | TGTGCCAGCAGGTCGGGACAGGGGGTAGAGGCTTTCTTT | TRBJ1-1 | TRBD1 | - | 13 | TRBV6-5
CASNYEIRTGASYGYTF | TGTGCCAGCAATTATGAGATTAGGACAGGTGCATCATATGGCTACACCTTC | TRBJ1-2 | TRBD1 | - | 17 | TRBV28
CASSITAGVNYGYTF | TGTGCCAGTAGTATAACTGCGGGAGTTAACTATGGCTACACCTTC | TRBJ1-2 | - | - | 15 | TRBV19
CASSQVNTEAFF | TGTGCCAGCAGCCAGGTGAACACTGAAGCTTTCTTT | TRBJ1-1 | - | - | 12 | TRBV6-5
CASSPSEGGYEKLFF | TGTGCCAGCAGTCCGTCGGAAGGGGGATATGAAAAACTGTTTTTT | TRBJ1-4 | - | once | 15 | TRBV6-5
CSVASASYNEQFF | TGCAGCGTTGCTAGCGCCTCCTACAATGAGCAGTTCTTC | TRBJ2-1 | - | - | 13 | TRBV29-1
CASSLGQGGSTEAFF | TGTGCCAGCAGCTTGGGACAGGGTGGTAGCACTGAAGCTTTCTTT | TRBJ1-1 | TRBD1 | once | 15 | TRBV7-2
CASSLAPRSNQPQHF | TGTGCCAGCAGCCTGGCCCCGCGTAGCAATCAGCCCCAGCATTTT | TRBJ1-5 | - | - | 15 | TRBV5-6
CATSDSKLLSPGANVLTF | TGTGCCACCAGTGATTCCAAACTCCTCTCGCCTGGGGCCAACGTCCTGACTTTC | TRBJ2-6 | - | - | 18 | TRBV24-1
CSARDSLEQYF | TGCAGCGCCCGGGACAGTCTTGAGCAGTACTTC | TRBJ2-7 | TRBD1 | - | 11 | TRBV29-1
CASRLEVRLRVLTDTQYF | TGTGCAAGTCGCTTAGAAGTAAGACTGAGGGTTTTGACAGATACGCAGTATTTT | TRBJ2-3 | - | - | 18 | TRBV12-2
CASSTVRGITLGYEQYF | TGTGCCAGCAGCACAGTTAGGGGAATTACCCTAGGTTACGAGCAGTACTTC | TRBJ2-7 | - | - | 17 | TRBV7-2
CASSKGLGSGILQHF | TGCGCCAGCAGCAAAGGACTAGGTAGCGGGATCCTTCAACACTTC | TRBJ2-7 | TRBD2 | - | 15 | TRBV5-1
CASSWLDEQYF | TGTGCCAGTAGTTGGTTAGACGAGCAGTACTTC | TRBJ2-7 | - | - | 11 | TRBV19
CASSIGLRAADEKLFF | TGTGCCAGTAGTATAGGTCTTCGGGCAGCGGATGAAAAACTGTTTTTT | TRBJ1-4 | - | - | 16 | TRBV19
CASSPTPGDYGYTF | TGTGCCAGCAGCCCCACCCCGGGGGACTATGGCTACACCTTC | TRBJ1-2 | - | - | 14 | TRBV7-2
CASSAGTSPSSTDTQYF | TGCGCCAGCAGCGCCGGGACTAGCCCGTCTAGCACAGATACGCAGTATTTT | TRBJ2-3 | TRBD2 | - | 17 | TRBV5-1
CASQGEANSPLHF | TGTGCCAGCCAAGGGGAGGCTAATTCACCCCTCCACTTT | TRBJ1-6 | - | - | 13 | TRBV28
CASRIGQGRNSPLHF | TGTGCCAGCAGGATCGGACAGGGTCGGAATTCACCCCTCCACTTT | TRBJ1-6 | TRBD1 | - | 15 | TRBV27
CAISPTGNTGELFF | TGTGCCATCAGTCCGACAGGAAACACCGGGGAGCTGTTTTTT | TRBJ2-2 | - | - | 14 | TRBV10-3
CASSERRANTEAFF | TGTGCCAGCAGTGAAAGGAGGGCGAACACTGAAGCTTTCTTT | TRBJ1-1 | - | - | 14 | TRBV6-1
CASSSDRTAKNIQYF | TGCGCCAGCAGCTCTGACAGGACCGCCAAAAACATTCAGTACTTC | TRBJ2-4 | - | - | 15 | TRBV5-1
CATSAGERGNQPQHF | TGTGCCACCAGTGCGGGGGAGCGTGGCAATCAGCCCCAGCATTTT | TRBJ1-5 | - | - | 15 | TRBV24-1
CARGRGNGNTIYF | TGTGCCCGGGGCAGGGGGAATGGAAACACCATATATTTT | TRBJ1-3 | TRBD1 | - | 13 | TRBV30
CASSFPGQSYEQYF | TGTGCCAGCAGCTTTCCGGGACAATCCTACGAGCAGTACTTC | TRBJ2-7 | - | - | 14 | TRBV7-9
CASSNPRGGEQYF | TGTGCCAGTAGTAACCCCCGGGGAGGGGAGCAGTACTTC | TRBJ2-7 | TRBD2 | - | 13 | TRBV19
CASLTPHNEQFF | TGTGCCAGTTTGACACCCCACAATGAGCAGTTCTTC | TRBJ2-1 | - | once | 12 | TRBV19
CASSKVSGLNYEQYF | TGTGCCAGCAGCAAAGTATCAGGACTGAACTACGAGCAGTACTTC | TRBJ2-7 | - | - | 15 | TRBV21-1
CASSHRAGDNYEQYF | TGTGCCAGCAGTCACCGGGCAGGGGATAACTACGAGCAGTACTTC | TRBJ2-7 | - | - | 15 | TRBV27
CASSDRGTNTEAFF | TGTGCCAGCAGCGACAGGGGGACGAACACTGAAGCTTTCTTT | TRBJ1-1 | TRBD1 | - | 14 | TRBV7-9
CASSLGHPPGDEQFF | TGTGCCAGCAGCTTGGGGCACCCGCCGGGGGATGAGCAGTTCTTC | TRBJ2-1 | - | few | 15 | TRBV7-6
CAISGDSQETQYF | TGTGCCATCAGTGGGGACTCCCAAGAGACCCAGTACTTC | TRBJ2-5 | - | - | 13 | TRBV10-3
CAWSGQIYQPQHF | TGTGCCTGGAGTGGCCAGATTTATCAGCCCCAGCATTTT | TRBJ1-5 | - | - | 13 | TRBV30
CASSVDQSGVMHTEAFF | TGTGCCAGCAGCGTAGACCAGTCGGGGGTAATGCACACTGAAGCTTTCTTT | TRBJ1-1 | - | - | 17 | TRBV9
CASRKQGKDTGELFF | TGTGCCAGCAGAAAACAGGGGAAAGACACCGGGGAGCTGTTTTTT | TRBJ2-2 | TRBD1 | - | 15 | TRBV5-8
CAWTSRETQYF | TGTGCCTGGACTTCCCGAGAGACCCAGTACTTC | TRBJ2-5 | - | - | 11 | TRBV30
CASSLGAWSGPYNEQFF | TGTGCCAGCAGCTTAGGGGCTTGGAGCGGACCCTACAATGAGCAGTTCTTC | TRBJ2-1 | - | - | 17 | TRBV11-2
CASSFRGRLAGKYNEQFF | TGTGCCAGCAGCTTTCGTGGGAGACTAGCGGGGAAATACAATGAGCAGTTCTTC | TRBJ2-1 | TRBD2 | - | 18 | TRBV11-3
CASSGLGGYEQYF | TGTGCCAGCAGCGGGTTAGGAGGCTACGAGCAGTACTTC | TRBJ2-7 | - | - | 13 | TRBV11-3